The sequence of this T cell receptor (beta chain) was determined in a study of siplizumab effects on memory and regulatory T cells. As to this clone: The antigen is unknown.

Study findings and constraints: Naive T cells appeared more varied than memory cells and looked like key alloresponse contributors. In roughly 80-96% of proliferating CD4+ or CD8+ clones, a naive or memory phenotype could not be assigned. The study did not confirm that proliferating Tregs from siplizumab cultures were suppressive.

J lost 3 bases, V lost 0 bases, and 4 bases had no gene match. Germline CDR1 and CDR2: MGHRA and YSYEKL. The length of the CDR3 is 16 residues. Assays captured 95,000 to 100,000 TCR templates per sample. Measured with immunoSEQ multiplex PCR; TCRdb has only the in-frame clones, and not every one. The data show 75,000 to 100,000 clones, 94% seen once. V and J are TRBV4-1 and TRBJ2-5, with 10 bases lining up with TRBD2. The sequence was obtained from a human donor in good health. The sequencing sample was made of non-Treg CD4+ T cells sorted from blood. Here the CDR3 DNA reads TGCGCCAGCAGCCAAGATGGTCTAGCGGGGGAAGAGACCCAGTACTTC. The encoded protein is CASSQDGLAGEETQYF.